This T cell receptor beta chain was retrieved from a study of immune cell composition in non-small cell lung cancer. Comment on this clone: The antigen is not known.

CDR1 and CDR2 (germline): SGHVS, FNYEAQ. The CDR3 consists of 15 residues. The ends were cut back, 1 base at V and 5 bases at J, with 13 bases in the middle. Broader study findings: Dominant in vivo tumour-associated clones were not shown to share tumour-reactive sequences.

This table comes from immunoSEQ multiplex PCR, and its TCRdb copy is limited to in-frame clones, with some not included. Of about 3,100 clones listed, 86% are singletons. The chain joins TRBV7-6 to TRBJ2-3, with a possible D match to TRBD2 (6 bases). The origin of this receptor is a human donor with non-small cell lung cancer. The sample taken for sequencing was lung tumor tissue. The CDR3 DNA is TGTGCCAGCAGCTTAGAAGGAGGGTTAGGAGATACGCAGTATTTT. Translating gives CASSLEGGLGDTQYF.